Following are 5 T cell receptor beta chains from one sample sequenced in a study of shared clonotypes between healthy human individuals. Selected positively for CCR7 and CD45RO-negative, naive CD8 cells excluded terminally differentiated effector memory CD45RA+ cells. Sequencing was performed with immunoSEQ multiplex PCR; in TCRdb, only in-frame clones are kept and a portion is missing. This sample carries just over 2,000,000 clones, about 95% of them seen once, and the ten largest clones take roughly 1.1%. The specimen sequenced was naive CD8+ T cells sorted from blood. These receptors all stem from a man aged 18 to 30 in good health.

The J gene is TRBJ1-1, the V gene TRBV28; TRBD1 might be the D (5 bases). Trimming left V 7 bases short and J 3 bases short, with 21 bases between. Germline assignment: CDR1 MDHEN and CDR2 SYDVKM. This CDR3 comprises 16 residues. The CDR3 is CASTYQLGGRDTEAFF. In nucleotides, the CDR3 is TGTGCCAGCACTTACCAACTGGGGGGAAGGGACACTGAAGCTTTCTTT.

CDR3 DNA sequence: TGTGCCAGTCTAAGGTCCCTACTCGAGGGCAATCAGCCCCAGCATTTT. Residues: CASLRSLLEGNQPQHF. The V gene is TRBV2, the J gene TRBJ1-5; D gene ambiguous. This CDR3 comprises 16 residues. V was shortened by 9 bases and J by 2 bases, with 20 bases between the two germline ends. From germline, CDR1 is SNHLY and CDR2 FYNNEI.

The sample holds one count of this clone. This sequence joins TRBV28 and TRBJ2-7; the match to TRBD1 covers 9 bases. Germline V gene lookup returns CDR1 MDHEN and CDR2 SYDVKM. The CDR3 loop spans 15 amino acids. The trim removed 6 bases at V and 0 bases at J, leaving 6 bases unmatched. The CDR3 protein is CASRQDRGSSYEQYF. Written as DNA, the CDR3 is TGTGCCAGCAGGCAAGACAGGGGGTCCTCCTACGAGCAGTACTTC.

The CDR3, as DNA: TGTGCCAGCAGTGGAATTCCGGGACAGTACGACACTGAAGCTTTCTTT. Its protein is CASSGIPGQYDTEAFF. The J gene is TRBJ1-1, the V gene TRBV6-1; 7 positions agree with TRBD1. CDR3 size: 16 residues. Germline CDR1 reads MNHNS; CDR2 reads SASEGT. J was trimmed by 3 bases and V by 4 bases; bases with no gene match: 11.

This chain uses TRBV29-1 with TRBJ2-7, with a possible D match to TRBD2 (5 bases). The CDR3 totals 12 residues. V shed 7 bases and J shed 3 bases, with 13 bases lying between them. Looked up from germline, CDR1 is SQVTM and CDR2 is ANQGSEA. CDR3: CSAGVPGYEQYF. The CDR3 DNA is TGCAGCGCCGGGGTCCCGGGCTACGAGCAGTACTTC.